The sample holds a few counts of the clone carrying this TCR beta chain. Its antigen is not known. The sample originates from a study of cytomegalovirus exposure and HLA in healthy donors. Study results and caveats: A later analysis reportedly identified an Asian-associated ancestry cluster as carrying fewer N-insertions than the approximately 640-donor mean.

The PCR used 60 Vbeta and 13 Jbeta primers. The table came from immunoSEQ multiplex PCR; TCRdb's copy has only in-frame clones and leaves some out. The data contain about 150,000 clones, approximately 78% of them singletons. Donors consisted of healthy bone marrow donors. The germline CDR1 and CDR2 sequences are SGHNT and YYREEE (reference sequence). The CDR3 totals 15 residues. Trimming took 4 bases from V and 5 from J; bases not matched to a gene: 8. The TCR sequence derives from a woman aged 40 to 49 in good health and CMV-seropositive. The sequencing sample was made of PBMCs. V gene TRBV5-4 combines with J gene TRBJ2-5, with TRBD2 matching over 10 bases. The CDR3 sequence is CASSPPLAGVETQYF. The CDR3 coding sequence is TGTGCCAGCAGCCCTCCGCTAGCGGGGGTTGAGACCCAGTACTTC.